The present T cell receptor beta chain was sequenced within a study of immune characterization of retroperitoneal liposarcoma. This clonotype counts as medium-sized. A single record per CDR3 protein comes from TCRdb applying MiXCR to the PCR reads. Among approximately 900 distinct CDR3 sequences listed, about 32% were seen once. V lost 6 bases to trimming and J lost 6 bases, with 18 bases between them. The CDR3 has 15 residues. The chain is built from TRBV12-3 or TRBV12-4 and TRBJ2-1; tentative D call: TRBD2 (5 bases). The material sequenced was tumor tissue. This TCR derives from a male donor with retroperitoneal liposarcoma. CDR3 residues: CASSFDGEISNEQFF. The DNA of the CDR3 is TGTGCCAGCAGCTTTGACGGGGAAATTAGCAATGAGCAGTTCTTC.